The sequence of this T cell receptor beta chain was determined in a study of blood T cell repertoires in COVID-19. For the study at large: PBMCs, B-cell-depleted T cells, or T cells provided the cDNA or gDNA that made up the material.

The CDR3 totals 15 residues. The method was immunoSEQ multiplex PCR; TCRdb's version includes in-frame clones alone and lacks a portion of them. This table holds 30,000 to 40,000 clones, 91% found once. This clonotype was obtained from a human donor in a cohort sampled during active COVID-19. The genes are TRBV21-1 and TRBJ1-6; the D segment call TRBD1 is taken from the table without a DNA check. TRBV21-1 is a documented pseudogene. The sample consisted of peripheral blood. CDR3 loop: CASRVSRPYNSPLHF. Here the CDR3 DNA reads TGTGCCAGCAGGGTTTCCAGGCCCTATAATTCACCCCTCCACTTT.